The 16 T cell receptor beta chains reported below all come from one sample, sequenced in a study of blood T cell repertoires in COVID-19. Method: immunoSEQ multiplex PCR; TCRdb's copy keeps in-frame clones and lacks some. Altogether around 250,000 clones are present, roughly nine tenths being singletons, with the ten largest covering around 1.3%. Sequencing was carried out using PBMCs or T cells enriched from blood (not recorded which). The source is a human donor in a cohort exposed to, infected with or recovered from COVID-19 (not recorded which). The donor label of this sample is uncertain.

As concerns this clone: Additional DNA sequences in this sample encode the identical CDR3. This chain uses TRBV7-9 with TRBJ1-2; D is unclear. This CDR3 comprises 12 residues. V was pared by 1 base and J by 4 bases, with 4 bases between. Germline V CDR1 and CDR2: SEHNR, FQNEAQ (reference sequence). DNA for the CDR3: TGTGCCAGCAGCTTAGGCGGCTATGGCTACACCTTC. Its protein is CASSLGGYGYTF.

This chain connects TRBV12-5 to TRBJ1-4; the match to TRBD1 covers 7 bases. The CDR3 is 18 residues long. Germline CDR1 and CDR2: LGHNT and FRNRAP. J lost 0 bases, V lost 0 bases, and 7 bases had no gene match. For the CDR3, the DNA is TGTGCTAGTGGTTTGGTAAAAGGGGGCAGGGCAACTAATGAAAAACTGTTTTTT. It specifies CASGLVKGGRATNEKLFF. Using reference TRBV12-5 and TRBJ1-4 for the parts outside the CDR3, the full variable domain is DARVTQTPRHKVTEMGQEVTMRCQPILGHNTVFWYRQTMMQGLELLAYFRNRAPLDDSGMPKDRFSAEMPDATLATLKIQPSEPRDSAVYFCASGLVKGGRATNEKLFFGSGTQLSVL.

The rearrangement joins TRBV9 to TRBJ1-1; D may be TRBD1 (6 bases). In germline, CDR1 is SGDLS, CDR2 YYNGEE. Trimming stripped 0 bases from V and 6 bases from J, with 9 bases between. The CDR3 has 13 amino acids. The CDR3 is CASSVGGGAEAFF. The CDR3, as DNA: TGTGCCAGCAGCGTAGGAGGGGGTGCTGAAGCTTTCTTT.

The CDR3 here is CASSPLRTGELFF. For the CDR3, the DNA is TGTGCCAGCAGCCCATTGAGGACCGGGGAGCTGTTTTTT. The rearrangement joins TRBV12-3 or TRBV12-4 to TRBJ2-2; D remains ambiguous. The CDR3 runs 13 residues. Trimming removed 6 bases from V and 5 bases from J, with 10 bases in between.

The chain joins TRBV7-9 to TRBJ2-3, with 7 bases aligning to TRBD2. This CDR3 contains 15 residues. Trimming took 1 base from V and 2 from J; bases not matched to a gene: 3. CDR1 SEHNR and CDR2 FQNEAQ come from the germline V gene (reference sequence). CDR3: CASSLGSGTTDTQYF. The CDR3 DNA follows: TGTGCCAGCAGCTTAGGGAGCGGGACCACAGATACGCAGTATTTT.

This rearrangement joins TRBV19 to TRBJ1-6; TRBD1 matches 8 bases. With 5 bases clipped from V and 7 bases from J, the junction kept 4 bases outside the gene matches. CDR3 length: 14 residues. From germline, CDR1 is LNHDA and CDR2 SQIVND (reference sequence). CDR3 nucleotide sequence: TGTGCCAGTAGTGCGGACAGGGAAAATTCACCCCTCCACTTT. Its protein product is CASSADRENSPLHF.

The chain is built from TRBV4-1 and TRBJ2-7, with 10 bases fitting TRBD1. The V segment lost 0 bases and the J segment 5 bases; nucleotides outside the gene matches: 25. Germline CDR1 and CDR2: MGHRA and YSYEKL. The CDR3 loop spans 22 amino acids. The CDR3 spells CASSQDPFLLVSRDRGKNEQYF. In DNA form, the CDR3 reads TGCGCCAGCAGCCAAGATCCCTTTCTACTAGTTTCGCGGGACAGGGGTAAAAACGAGCAGTACTTC.

Details on this clone: The sample contains more than one DNA sequence encoding this CDR3. The rearrangement joins TRBV19 to TRBJ1-5; TRBD1 agrees at 7 bases. CDR1 is LNHDA and CDR2 is SQIVND in the germline V gene (reference sequence). V trimming: 2 bases; J trimming: 2 bases; junction bases outside the gene matches: 0. The CDR3 loop spans 14 amino acids. In DNA, the CDR3 is TGTGCCAGTAGTATAACAGGGGGCAATCAGCCCCAGCATTTT. Amino acid sequence: CASSITGGNQPQHF.

This chain connects TRBV3-1 (or the pseudogene TRBV3-2) to TRBJ1-4; 10 bases are shared with TRBD1. The CDR3 has 15 residues. The V gene's germline CDR1 is LGHDT and CDR2 YNNKEL (reference sequence). V was pared by 8 bases and J by 5 bases, with 8 bases of the junction left unmatched. The CDR3 sequence is CASAQRTGGNEKLFF. The CDR3 nucleotides read TGTGCCAGCGCGCAGAGGACAGGGGGAAATGAAAAACTGTTTTTT.

CDR3 amino acids: CATRTGVQPQHF. The CDR3 coding sequence is TGTGCCACCAGGACAGGGGTCCAGCCCCAGCATTTT. The chain couples TRBV24-1 to TRBJ1-5, with TRBD1 identical over 8 bases. There are 12 residues in the CDR3. The germline CDR1 and CDR2 sequences are KGHDR and SFDVKD. J lost 7 bases, V lost 7 bases, and 2 bases had no gene match.

J is TRBJ2-2 and V is TRBV5-1, with D hard to call. The CDR3 runs to 12 residues. Germline assignment: CDR1 SGHRS and CDR2 YFSETQ. The V gene lost 3 bases and the J gene lost 4 bases, with 4 bases spanning the gap. Here the CDR3 DNA reads TGCGCCAGCAGCTCCTCCACCGGGGAGCTGTTTTTT. This encodes CASSSSTGELFF.

The chain carries TRBV2 and TRBJ2-2; TRBD1 might be the D (6 bases). The CDR3 contains 13 residues. Trimming stripped 2 bases from V and 6 bases from J, with 7 bases between. CDR1 is SNHLY, CDR2 FYNNEI, per germline. The CDR3 nucleotides read TGTGCCAGCAGTGAACCAGGGGCCGGGGAGCTGTTTTTT. It translates to CASSEPGAGELFF.

V usage is TRBV5-4 and J usage is TRBJ1-6; D unclear. Germline loops: CDR1 SGHNT, CDR2 YYREEE (reference sequence). The germline V and J ends were trimmed by 0 bases and 8 bases, with 6 bases remaining between them. The CDR3 runs to 13 residues. CDR3 loop: CASSLARDSPLHF. The CDR3 DNA sequence: TGTGCCAGCAGCTTGGCGAGGGATTCACCCCTCCACTTT.

The chain employs TRBV19 and TRBJ2-1; 9 nucleotides line up with TRBD2. J gave up 6 bases and V 3 bases, and 3 bases lay outside the gene matches. Germline V CDR1 and CDR2: LNHDA, SQIVND (reference sequence). The CDR3 contains 14 residues. The CDR3 protein is CASSIGAGGNEQFF. The CDR3 DNA follows: TGTGCCAGTAGTATCGGAGCGGGGGGCAATGAGCAGTTCTTC.

J is TRBJ2-5 and V is TRBV5-8; the match to TRBD1 covers 8 bases. The CDR3 consists of 15 residues. Germline CDR1 is SGHTS and CDR2 is YDEGEE. The V gene end was trimmed by 4 bases and the J gene end by 0 bases; junction bases not matched to a gene: 5. The CDR3 loop is CASSAGQGDQETQYF. The CDR3 nucleotides are TGTGCCAGCAGCGCAGGACAGGGAGACCAAGAGACCCAGTACTTC.

There are a few counts of this clone. The J gene is TRBJ2-3, the V gene TRBV12-3 or TRBV12-4; D is perhaps TRBD1 (6 bases). The CDR3 spans 13 residues. Trimming took off 6 bases at V and 2 bases at J, with 9 bases between the two ends. The CDR3 loop reads CASSWGHTDTQYF. DNA of the CDR3: TGTGCCAGCAGCTGGGGACACACAGATACGCAGTATTTT.